Following are 30 T cell receptor beta chains from one sample sequenced in a study of T cell repertoires in cytomegalovirus infection. TCRdb fed the reads into MiXCR, producing one record per CDR3 protein. The table shows some 920,000 distinct CDR3 sequences, with about 33% occurring only once. These receptors have no known antigen. The material was cultured CD8+ T cells from PBMCs, obtained from culture after CMV antigen stimulation. The source of these receptors is a human donor in good health (CMV status not recorded). Some clones in this sample may be carry-over from other donors' samples.

The chain has TRBV6-1 and TRBJ1-6; D is perhaps TRBD1 (6 bases). V lost 1 base, J lost 3 bases, and 10 bases lay in between. CDR1 is MNHNS and CDR2 is SASEGT in the germline V gene. The CDR3 is made up of 16 amino acids. The chain's CDR3 is CASSEGGQLYNSPLHF. The CDR3 DNA reads TGTGCCAGCAGTGAAGGGGGACAACTCTATAATTCACCCCTCCACTTT.

About this clonotype: One base away lies a much larger clone, so this may be a sequencing read error. The genes are TRBV9 and TRBJ1-5, with D uncertain. The germline gives CDR1 SGDLS, CDR2 YYNGEE. The CDR3 sequence is 14 residues long. CDR3 DNA: TGTTCCAGCAGCGTAGGGATTAAAGATCAGCCCCAGCATTTT. Protein: CSSSVGIKDQPQHF.

The V call is TRBV19, the J call TRBJ1-1; 8 nucleotides agree with TRBD1. CDR3 length: 15 residues. Unmatched junction bases numbered 8, after V lost 7 bases and J lost 1 base. CDR1 is LNHDA and CDR2 is SQIVND in the germline V gene (reference sequence). The CDR3 loop is CASNHRGQGNTEAFF. In DNA, the CDR3 is TGTGCCAGTAACCACCGAGGACAGGGGAACACTGAAGCTTTCTTT.

This clonotype was counted only a few times. The chain couples TRBV7-8 to TRBJ2-1; 10 bases agree with TRBD2. Germline CDR1 SGHVS, CDR2 FQNEAQ. With V trimmed by 3 bases and J by 4 bases, 9 bases remained unmatched. CDR3 length equals 17 residues. Written as DNA, the CDR3 is TGTGCCAGCAGCTTGGGGGCCGGGACTAGCGTTTACAATGAGCAGTTCTTC. Its protein product is CASSLGAGTSVYNEQFF.

This clonotype was seen only a few times. V usage is TRBV14 and J usage is TRBJ1-4; no clear D. V lost 3 bases, J lost 7 bases, and 12 bases lay in between. CDR3 length: 14 amino acids. The V gene's germline CDR1 is SGHDN and CDR2 FVKESK. The CDR3 nucleotides read TGTGCCAGCAGCCATCATGGAGGAGGTGAAAAACTGTTTTTT. Its protein is CASSHHGGGEKLFF.

The gene calls are TRBV6-2 or TRBV6-3 and TRBJ2-5; 12 nucleotides agree with TRBD2. After removal of 5 bases from V and 5 bases from J, the junction contained 3 bases not matched to a gene. Per germline, CDR1 MNHEY and CDR2 SVGEGT. The CDR3 consists of 14 residues. CDR3 protein: CASSHLAGGETQYF. In DNA, the CDR3 is TGTGCCAGCAGTCACCTAGCGGGGGGGGAGACCCAGTACTTC.

This clonotype was counted many times. The V and J genes are TRBV27 and TRBJ1-1; D uncertain. The CDR3 length is 14 residues. V lost 3 bases and J lost 2, with 10 bases in between. The germline CDR1 and CDR2 sequences are MNHEY and SMNVEV (reference sequence). CDR3 DNA sequence: TGTGCCAGCAGTTTGTACAGTCAAAACACTGAAGCTTTCTTT. This sequence encodes CASSLYSQNTEAFF.

The gene calls are TRBV19 and TRBJ1-5; D not resolved. V lost 7 bases to trimming and J lost 4 bases, with 17 bases between them. Germline V gene data show CDR1 as LNHDA and CDR2 as SQIVND (reference sequence). The CDR3 has 15 residues. The CDR3 reads CASTDPARINQPQHF. CDR3 bases: TGTGCCAGTACCGACCCCGCCAGGATAAATCAGCCCCAGCATTTT.

The chain has TRBV6-2 or TRBV6-3 and TRBJ2-7; D gene uncertain. The germline V and J ends were trimmed by 7 bases and 5 bases, with 15 bases remaining between them. The CDR3 consists of 13 residues. In germline, CDR1 is MNHEY, CDR2 SVGEGT. This CDR3 reads CASTQTPRDEQYV. The CDR3 DNA follows: TGTGCCAGCACCCAGACGCCCCGGGACGAGCAGTACGTC.

The CDR3 reads CASSQDPGGASYNEQFF. For the CDR3, the DNA is TGCGCCAGCAGCCAAGATCCGGGGGGCGCCTCCTACAATGAGCAGTTCTTC. J is TRBJ2-1 and V is TRBV4-1; perhaps TRBD2 as D (7 bases). The CDR3 is 17 amino acids. Trimming stripped 0 bases from V and 0 bases from J, with 12 bases between. Looked up from germline, CDR1 is MGHRA and CDR2 is YSYEKL.

This clonotype was observed a handful of times. The J gene is TRBJ1-1, the V gene TRBV27; no clear D gene. Germline V gene lookup returns CDR1 MNHEY and CDR2 SMNVEV (reference sequence). The V end was cut by 6 bases, the J end by 2 bases, with 13 bases between. The CDR3 has 14 residues. The CDR3 nucleotides are TGTGCCAGCAGGGACGGACCTTCAAACACTGAAGCTTTCTTT. It encodes CASRDGPSNTEAFF.

Concerning this clonotype itself: Just one base apart from a much larger clone, this may be a read error. V usage is TRBV7-2 and J usage is TRBJ2-1; D is possibly TRBD2 (6 bases). CDR1 SGHTA and CDR2 FQGNSA come from the germline V gene. The V and J ends lost 5 bases and 9 bases respectively, with 20 bases between them. The CDR3 sequence is 15 residues long. In nucleotides, the CDR3 is TGTGCCAGCAGCCCTTTAGTGGGGGGAGGCAGTGAGCAGTTCTTC. Its translation: CASSPLVGGGSEQFF.

Ten or more counts support this clonotype. The genes are TRBV7-9 and TRBJ2-4; the match to TRBD1 covers 12 bases. Trimming at V came to 5 bases and at J to 7 bases, leaving 9 bases not matched to a gene. CDR1 and CDR2 (germline): SEHNR, FQNEAQ (reference sequence). CDR3 length: 16 residues. The CDR3: CASSGPGTGGLNIQYF. The CDR3 region has the DNA TGTGCCAGCAGCGGTCCTGGGACAGGGGGCTTGAACATTCAGTACTTC. Filled out from reference TRBV7-9 and TRBJ2-4, the complete variable domain reads DTGVSQNPRHKITKRGQNVTFRCDPISEHNRLYWYRQTLGQGPEFLTYFQNEAQLEKSRLLSDRFSAERPKGSFSTLEIQRTEQGDSAMYLCASSGPGTGGLNIQYFGAGTRLSVL.

V and J are TRBV7-9 and TRBJ2-2; D might be TRBD1 or TRBD2, each matching 7 bases. The CDR3 covers 20 residues. Trimming took off 8 bases at V and 0 bases at J, with 28 bases between the two ends. Germline-derived CDR1 and CDR2 are SEHNR and FQNEAQ (reference sequence). The CDR3 loop is CASRGGLAETIPANTGELFF. For the CDR3, the DNA is TGTGCCAGCCGAGGGGGCCTAGCGGAGACCATACCCGCGAACACCGGGGAGCTGTTTTTT.

The DNA of the CDR3 is TGCAGCGCCTGGAGAGATACGCAGTATTTT. Protein product: CSAWRDTQYF. This sequence joins TRBV29-1 and TRBJ2-3; D ambiguous. The germline V and J ends were trimmed by 7 bases and 5 bases, with 7 bases remaining between them. This CDR3 has 10 amino acids. Germline CDR1 and CDR2: SQVTM and ANQGSEA.

This chain uses TRBV12-3 or TRBV12-4 with TRBJ1-2; the match to TRBD1 covers 7 bases. Trimming cost V 3 bases and J 8 bases; bases outside gene matches: 12. The CDR3 extends over 15 amino acids. The CDR3: CASSFTGASPGGYTF. CDR3 in DNA: TGTGCCAGCAGTTTTACAGGGGCCTCTCCCGGCGGCTACACCTTC.

This clonotype was counted at least ten times. The chain has TRBV6-1 and TRBJ2-7; D may be TRBD1 or TRBD2 (6 bases each). CDR3 size: 13 residues. Germline assignment: CDR1 MNHNS and CDR2 SASEGT. The V gene lost 8 bases and the J gene lost 4 bases, with 15 bases spanning the gap. The CDR3 region has the DNA TGTGCCAGCGAGGGGGGCAACGTTTACGAGCAGTACGTC. It translates to CASEGGNVYEQYV.

This clonotype was detected only a few times. This chain connects TRBV19 to TRBJ2-5; tentatively, D is TRBD1 or TRBD2 (5 bases each). Germline V gene sequence: CDR1 LNHDA, CDR2 SQIVND (reference sequence). Trimming left V 9 bases short and J 3 bases short, with 20 bases between. The CDR3 covers 15 residues. DNA of the CDR3: TGTGCCAGCGAGGCCTTCGTCGGGGCAGAAGAGACCCAGTACTTC. Amino acid sequence: CASEAFVGAEETQYF.

This rearrangement joins TRBV27 to TRBJ1-4; possible D gene TRBD1, 6 bases. Germline lookup yields CDR1 MNHEY and CDR2 SMNVEV (reference sequence). The CDR3 extends over 13 amino acids. The V end was cut by 11 bases, the J end by 7 bases, with 17 bases between. In DNA form, the CDR3 reads TGTGCCGCCGGCCGGGGGGCCTTTGAAAAACTGTTTTTT. Its translation: CAAGRGAFEKLFF. Full variable domain (rest looked up from reference TRBV27 and TRBJ1-4): EAQVTQNPRYLITVTGKKLTVTCSQNMNHEYMSWYRQDPGLGLRQIYYSMNVEVTDKGDVPEGYKVSRKEKRNFPLILESPSPNQTSLYFCAAGRGAFEKLFFGSGTQLSVL.

This clonotype has just a few counts. The V and J genes are TRBV28 and TRBJ2-1, with D perhaps TRBD2 (5 bases). The CDR3 extends over 16 amino acids. CDR1 and CDR2 from the germline V gene are MDHEN and SYDVKM. V lost 5 bases and J 10 bases, leaving 24 bases between the germline ends. In DNA, the CDR3 is TGTGCCAGCAGTCCTCTCGGGTTTCGGTCAACGGGGGAGCAGTTCTTC. It encodes CASSPLGFRSTGEQFF.

This clonotype was seen repeatedly, ten times or more. The genes are TRBV28 and TRBJ1-3; D is uncertain. The CDR3 is 18 amino acids. V dropped 5 bases and J dropped 0 bases, with 20 bases sitting between them. CDR1 MDHEN and CDR2 SYDVKM come from the germline V gene. In DNA form, the CDR3 reads TGTGCCAGCAGTCCCAGAAATTTGGAGGTATACTCTGGAAACACCATATATTTT. It translates to CASSPRNLEVYSGNTIYF.

This clonotype turned up a few times. The V call is TRBV7-6, the J call TRBJ1-1, with a possible D match to TRBD1 (5 bases). V was trimmed by 5 bases and J by 3 bases, leaving 10 bases between them. The CDR3 spans 13 residues. In germline, CDR1 is SGHVS, CDR2 FNYEAQ. CDR3 residues: CASSLGHYTEAFF. In DNA form, the CDR3 reads TGTGCCAGCAGCCTAGGACACTACACTGAAGCTTTCTTT.

The J gene is TRBJ2-7, the V gene TRBV12-3 or TRBV12-4; 8 bases are a match to TRBD1. The CDR3 totals 14 residues. The J segment lost 6 bases and the V segment lost 2 bases, leaving 6 bases of the junction unmatched. Here the CDR3 reads CASSLNRGVTEQYF. The CDR3 DNA follows: TGTGCCAGCAGTTTAAACAGGGGGGTAACCGAGCAGTACTTC.

This clonotype was counted a few times. The CDR3: CASSSLAGEYTGELFF. The CDR3, as DNA: TGTGCCAGCAGCTCACTAGCGGGGGAATACACCGGGGAGCTGTTTTTT. This sequence joins TRBV27 and TRBJ2-2, with TRBD2 matching 11 bases. Germline-derived CDR1 and CDR2 are MNHEY and SMNVEV (reference sequence). V was clipped by 6 bases and J by 3 bases; unmatched bases: 6. This CDR3 comprises 16 residues.

This clonotype appeared a few times. The chain has TRBV7-6 and TRBJ2-7, with 8 bases fitting TRBD2. The germline CDR1 and CDR2 sequences are SGHVS and FNYEAQ. The CDR3 runs 12 residues. V lost 6 bases to trimming and J lost 6 bases; unmatched junction nucleotides: 4. CDR3: CASRAGAREQYF. DNA of the CDR3: TGTGCCAGCAGAGCGGGGGCTCGCGAGCAGTACTTC.

The chain combines TRBV6-1 with TRBJ2-1; D unclear. V lost 3 bases, J lost 3 bases, and 12 bases lay in between. The CDR3 totals 15 residues. Germline V lookup: CDR1 MNHNS, CDR2 SASEGT. CDR3 in amino acids: CASSDWGPFYNEQFF. CDR3 in DNA: TGTGCCAGCAGTGACTGGGGTCCCTTCTACAATGAGCAGTTCTTC.

The chain combines TRBV7-6 with TRBJ2-1; TRBD1 agrees at 7 bases. The CDR3 extends over 14 amino acids. The ends lost 5 bases at V and 7 bases at J; junction bases unmatched: 8. Germline V gives CDR1 SGHVS, CDR2 FNYEAQ. The CDR3 is CASSPRQGSNEQFF. DNA for the CDR3: TGTGCCAGCAGCCCCCGACAGGGAAGTAATGAGCAGTTCTTC.

The DNA for the CDR3 is TGTGCCAGCAGCCCTCCGGGTCTGCCGGATACGCAGTATTTT. Its translation: CASSPPGLPDTQYF. The chain uses TRBV7-4 and TRBJ2-3; D gene unclear. Trimming removed 5 bases from V and 6 bases from J, with 15 bases in between. In germline, CDR1 is SGHVT, CDR2 SQSDAQ. This CDR3 is 14 amino acids long.

In its sample, this clonotype was seen once. The chain is built from TRBV29-1 and TRBJ1-3; unclear D gene. CDR3 length equals 14 residues. In germline, CDR1 is SQVTM, CDR2 ANQGSEA. The ends were cut back, 2 bases at V and 2 bases at J, with 10 bases in the middle. CDR3 residues: CSVELSVTGNTIYF. The CDR3 bases are TGCAGCGTTGAACTCTCGGTGACTGGAAACACCATATATTTT.

The chain links TRBV5-8 to TRBJ2-7; 9 bases agree with TRBD1. CDR1 is SGHTS and CDR2 is YDEGEE in the germline V gene. This CDR3 spans 13 amino acids. Trimming took 7 bases from V and 6 from J; bases not matched to a gene: 8. The CDR3 nucleotides read TGTGCCAGCCGCCGGGACAGGGCGTCCGAGCAGTACTTC. Translation: CASRRDRASEQYF. The entire variable domain, with the rest obtained from reference TRBV5-8 and TRBJ2-7, is as follows: EAGVTQSPTHLIKTRGQQATLRCSPISGHTSVYWYQQALGLGLQFLLWYDEGEERNRGNFPPRFSGRQFPNYSSELNVNALELEDSALYLCASRRDRASEQYFGPGTRLTVT.